This TCR beta chain was recovered during a study of T-cell reconstitution after alpha-beta-depleted transplantation in children. Unique molecular identifiers were incorporated into the prepared TCRbeta library. From the PCR reads, TCRdb called clonotypes with MiXCR, one entry per CDR3 protein. There are 450,000 to 600,000 distinct CDR3 sequences in the sample; 18% occur only once, and roughly 3.3% lies in the top ten. The CDR3 has 9 residues. Germline V gene data show CDR1 as SGHDN and CDR2 as FVKESK. The ends were cut back, 9 bases at V and 11 bases at J, with 8 bases in the middle. Sequencing used PBMCs from the stem cell graft donor, obtained from the stem cell graft. The chain joins TRBV14 to TRBJ2-1; D is uncertain. This TCR was recovered from a human donor who donated a stem cell graft to a child with acute lymphoblastic leukemia. DNA of the CDR3: TGTGCCAGGGCGGACCAGCAGTTCTTC. Translating it yields CARADQQFF.